These T cell receptor beta chains were read from a single sample in a study of a mutant IDH1 vaccine in newly diagnosed glioma. Here immunoSEQ multiplex PCR was the method, and the copy in TCRdb shows in-frame clones only, minus some. Of tens of thousands of clones listed, approximately 85% were seen once; the top ten hold more than 8%. The source was PBMCs, collected from a glioma patient treated with radiotherapy, temozolomide or both. The receptor set was obtained from a man aged 50-59 years with glioma. Each CDR3 is given without its conserved first and last residue. The order of the fields is J gene, V gene, CDR3 protein.

>TRBJ2-1|TRBV29-1
SVVSTGRGDNEQF
>TRBJ1-2|TRBV30
AWSYVGGGYT
>TRBJ2-5|TRBV7-2
ASSPFFGWETQY
>TRBJ2-2|TRBV27
ASSESAYRGTGELF
>TRBJ2-5|TRBV6-1
ASTANLGGAETQY
>TRBJ1-2|TRBV7-8
ASSLVGQANYGYT
>TRBJ2-5|TRBV5-4
ASSLVPGGQETQY
>TRBJ1-5|TRBV5-5
ASSFNRGNQPQH
>TRBJ2-2|TRBV7-7
ASTPLQNTGELF
>TRBJ1-5|TRBV19
ASNSGAGGGSNQPQH
>TRBJ2-3|TRBV7-3
ASSLRPGGLADTQY
>TRBJ2-7|TRBV2
ASSEGGDGHYEQY
>TRBJ1-5|TRBV5-5
ASSLKGGNQPQH
>TRBJ1-2|TRBV5-6
ASSSAGQNYGYT
>TRBJ1-2|TRBV5-6
ASSLLDRAGYGYT
>TRBJ1-1|TRBV19
ASSIGYGYTEAF
>TRBJ1-1|TRBV10-3
ATIGTENTEAF
>TRBJ2-4|TRBV14
ASSQENRAGAKNIQY
>TRBJ1-2|TRBV7-9
ASSLVDYGYT
>TRBJ2-7|TRBV6-5
ASSTTLGGGSEQY
>TRBJ2-7|TRBV5-6
ASSAGQRSYEQY
>TRBJ1-2|TRBV5-4
ASSTTGVEGYT
>TRBJ2-7|TRBV11-2
AGGRAGYEQY
>TRBJ1-1|TRBV7-9
ASSLGGSSNTEAF
>TRBJ2-7|TRBV28
ATMDRAYEQY
>TRBJ2-7|TRBV15
ATSRGDIAYEQY
>TRBJ1-2|TRBV5-1
ASSFTGGKNGYT
>TRBJ2-1|TRBV30
AWANGGGHQNEQF
>TRBJ1-2|TRBV15
ATSRGGGQGNA
>TRBJ1-1|TRBV19
ASRREGPGTEAF
>TRBJ2-3|TRBV2
ASGRDHTDTQY
>TRBJ2-5|TRBV7-2
ASSLDVGTQY
>TRBJ2-7|TRBV7-8
ASSFWSSYEQY
>TRBJ1-5|TRBV5-1
ASSWDGSNQPQH
>TRBJ2-7|TRBV5-1
ASSERDRRASYEQY
>TRBJ2-7|TRBV18
ASSPGFEIYEQY
>TRBJ2-2|TRBV30
AWRWRGAGELF
>TRBJ2-7|TRBV14
ASSQGTGRYEQY
>TRBJ2-2|TRBV6-1
ASSELTGEVTGELF
>TRBJ2-1|TRBV18
ASSPETRTYNEQF
>TRBJ1-5|TRBV21-1
ASSPPWGARSLNQPQH
>TRBJ1-1|TRBV5-1
ASSLERGEAF
>TRBJ2-1|TRBV5-8
ASSLASGNFNEQF
>TRBJ1-5|TRBV9
ASSPQADSNQPQH
>TRBJ1-1|TRBV6-5
ASSYGGQGGTEAF
>TRBJ2-5|TRBV25-1
ASSESPSETQY
>TRBJ1-1|TRBV7-8
ASSQGRILRSNTEAF
>TRBJ1-3|TRBV7-9
ASSLGTLGNTIY
>TRBJ2-2|TRBV7-2
ASSLLVGTAGELF
>TRBJ1-3|TRBV25-1
ASSVAGGGNTIY